The clone carrying this T cell receptor beta chain was recorded once. Its matching antigen is unknown. These data originate in a study of graft-versus-host responses after intestinal transplantation. Notes on the study in general: Patients who carried graft-donor T cell macrochimerism also had high graft-versus-host to host-versus-graft clonal ratios in their allografts. Early post-transplant declines in HvG were associated with peak levels of circulating GvH clones.

Data came from immunoSEQ multiplex PCR; TCRdb stores just in-frame clones and leaves some out. The table includes 62,000 or so clones, 70% to 90% detected once. Losses at the gene ends were 1 base for V and 1 base for J; bases not matched to a gene: 1. The germline V gene has CDR1 LGHNA and CDR2 YNFKEQ. CDR3 size: 14 residues. The V and J genes are TRBV4-2 and TRBJ2-7; TRBD1 matches at 7 bases. This specimen was PBMCs, taken 26 days after transplant. The clonotype originates from a human patient who received an intestinal transplant, so some T cells may come from the graft donor. The DNA of the CDR3 is TGTGCCAGCAGCCAAGGGGGACAGTCCTACGAGCAGTACTTC. It yields the protein CASSQGGQSYEQYF.